This T cell receptor (beta chain) stems from a study of long-term antiretroviral therapy in people with HIV. The study's findings and limits: Diversity rose after ART but stayed below transplant donor controls. Repertoires with HIV possessed tighter CDR3 length spans than those of controls.

The authors ran the immunoSEQ assay, v3.0, at survey level. TCRdb's table, derived via immunoSEQ multiplex PCR, lists solely in-frame clones and lacks some. The repertoire holds under 12,000 clones, with under 85% as singletons. This CDR3 has 14 amino acids. The V end was cut by 6 bases, the J end by 2 bases, with 14 bases between. CDR1 and CDR2 from the germline V gene are KGHSH and LQKENI. Regarding this clone: Its specificity is unknown.

This clonotype was obtained from a man aged 25 to 45 with HIV. The rearrangement links TRBV18 to TRBJ2-7, with D tentatively TRBD1 or TRBD2 (5 bases each). The sequenced sample was unsorted PBMCs, obtained at the start of antiretroviral therapy, before treatment. The CDR3 DNA sequence: TGTGCCAGCTCCCTCCGTGGGGACCCCTACGAGCAGTACTTC. This sequence encodes CASSLRGDPYEQYF.